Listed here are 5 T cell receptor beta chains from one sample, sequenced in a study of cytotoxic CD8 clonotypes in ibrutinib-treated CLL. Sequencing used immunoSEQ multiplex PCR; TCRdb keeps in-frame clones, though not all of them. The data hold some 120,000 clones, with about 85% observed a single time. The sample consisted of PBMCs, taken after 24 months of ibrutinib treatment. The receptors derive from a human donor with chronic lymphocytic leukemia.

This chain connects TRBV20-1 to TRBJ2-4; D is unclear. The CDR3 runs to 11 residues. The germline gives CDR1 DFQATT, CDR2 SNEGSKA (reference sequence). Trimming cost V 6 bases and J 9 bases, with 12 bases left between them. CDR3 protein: CSAPRLGIQYF. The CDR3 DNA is TGCAGTGCCCCCCGGTTAGGCATTCAGTACTTC.

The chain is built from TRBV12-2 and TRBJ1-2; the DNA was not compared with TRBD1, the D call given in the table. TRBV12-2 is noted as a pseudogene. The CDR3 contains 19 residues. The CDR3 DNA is TGTGCAAGTCGCTTACCGGCCTTCAAGGGACAGGGGCGGGCCTATGGCTACACCTTC. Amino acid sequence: CASRLPAFKGQGRAYGYTF.

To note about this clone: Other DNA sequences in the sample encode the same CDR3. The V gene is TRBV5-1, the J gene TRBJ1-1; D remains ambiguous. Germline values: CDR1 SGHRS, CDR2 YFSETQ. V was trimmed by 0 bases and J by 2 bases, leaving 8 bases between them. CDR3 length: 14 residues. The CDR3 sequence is CASSLATGNTEAFF. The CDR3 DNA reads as TGCGCCAGCAGCTTGGCCACGGGAAACACTGAAGCTTTCTTT.

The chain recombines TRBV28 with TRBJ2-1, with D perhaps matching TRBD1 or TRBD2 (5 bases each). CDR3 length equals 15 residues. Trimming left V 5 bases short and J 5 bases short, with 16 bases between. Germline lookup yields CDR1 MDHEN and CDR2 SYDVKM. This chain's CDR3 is CASSPLRDGHNEQFF. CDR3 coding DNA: TGTGCCAGCAGTCCTCTCCGGGACGGGCACAATGAGCAGTTCTTC.

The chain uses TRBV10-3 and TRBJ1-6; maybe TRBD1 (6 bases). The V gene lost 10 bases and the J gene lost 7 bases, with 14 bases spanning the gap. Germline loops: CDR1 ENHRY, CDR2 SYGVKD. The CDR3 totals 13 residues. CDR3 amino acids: CATRDNLNSPLHF. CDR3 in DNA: TGTGCCACCCGGGACAATTTAAATTCACCCCTCCACTTT.